The 14 T cell receptor beta chains presented below share a single source sample, sequenced in a study of T cell responses to AZD1222 COVID-19 vaccine. Assay used: immunoSEQ multiplex PCR; TCRdb lists only in-frame clones, some missing. In the table there are tens of thousands of clones, around 88% of which are singletons. Sequencing used peripheral blood, obtained 28 days after the second AZD1222 dose. The receptors come from an adult who received the AZD1222 COVID-19 vaccine.

This chain joins TRBV3-1 (or the pseudogene TRBV3-2) and TRBJ2-2; tentative D call: TRBD2 (6 bases). V lost 1 base and J 8 bases, leaving 14 bases between the germline ends. Germline CDR1 is LGHDT and CDR2 is YNNKEL (reference sequence). The CDR3 spans 15 residues. The CDR3: CASSQVGGRRGELFF. The CDR3 nucleotides are TGTGCCAGCAGCCAAGTGGGAGGCCGCCGTGGGGAGCTGTTTTTT.

This chain links TRBV10-2 with TRBJ2-3, with 11 positions matching TRBD2. CDR1 and CDR2 (germline): WSHSY, SAAADI. Trimming removed 0 bases from V and 2 bases from J; junction bases left unmatched: 7. This CDR3 comprises 18 residues. CDR3 loop: CASSESRASGRNTDTQYF. CDR3 bases: TGCGCCAGCAGTGAGTCGAGAGCTAGCGGGAGGAACACAGATACGCAGTATTTT.

Points on this clone: Other nucleotide sequences in the sample specify the same CDR3. The rearrangement joins TRBV27 to TRBJ1-5; D perhaps matches TRBD1 (5 bases). Between the trimmed V and J ends, which lost 3 bases and 1 base, there was a span of 7 bases. The V gene's germline CDR1 is MNHEY and CDR2 SMNVEV (reference sequence). The CDR3 totals 14 residues. CDR3 sequence reads: CASSFRDSNQPQHF. The CDR3 region has the DNA TGTGCCAGCAGTTTCAGGGACAGCAATCAGCCCCAGCATTTT.

The chain couples TRBV2 to TRBJ2-5, with D possibly TRBD1 on 7 matching bases. V was pared by 0 bases and J by 7 bases, with 15 bases between. There are 15 residues in the CDR3. CDR1 SNHLY and CDR2 FYNNEI come from the germline V gene. CDR3 bases: TGTGCCAGCAGTGAAGCGGAGGGGACAGAGGGGACCCAGTACTTC. Translating gives CASSEAEGTEGTQYF.

The J gene is TRBJ1-5, the V gene TRBV6-6, with 8 bases lining up with TRBD1. The CDR3 runs 13 residues. Trimming removed 7 bases from V and 7 bases from J; junction bases left unmatched: 6. Germline CDR1 is MNHNY and CDR2 is SVGAGI (reference sequence). The CDR3 spells CASIDRGSQPQHF. DNA of the CDR3: TGTGCCAGCATTGACAGGGGTAGCCAGCCCCAGCATTTT.

The chain combines TRBV6-5 with TRBJ1-4, with a possible D match to TRBD1 (5 bases). Trimming pared 6 bases from V and 8 bases from J, leaving 16 bases between. This CDR3 is 14 amino acids long. Per the germline V gene, CDR1 is MNHEY and CDR2 is SVGAGI. The CDR3 DNA sequence: TGTGCCAGCAGGCGGGGGGTAGTGGCGGAAAAACTGTTTTTT. It specifies CASRRGVVAEKLFF.

The chain carries TRBV18 and TRBJ2-7, with D tentatively TRBD1 or TRBD2 (5 bases each). The V end lost 5 bases, the J end lost 2 bases, and 10 bases lay between the germline ends. The CDR3 spans 13 residues. The germline V gene encodes CDR1 KGHSH and CDR2 LQKENI. The CDR3 DNA is TGTGCCAGCTCAAGGGACCGAACCTACGAGCAGTACTTC. The encoded protein is CASSRDRTYEQYF.

The chain combines TRBV2 with TRBJ1-6, with D unresolved. With 3 bases removed from V and 0 bases from J, the gap between germline ends came to 6 bases. CDR1 and CDR2 from the germline V gene are SNHLY and FYNNEI. This CDR3 comprises 15 residues. CDR3 nucleotides: TGTGCCAGCAGTGAGACCAGCTCCTATAATTCACCCCTCCACTTT. Its protein is CASSETSSYNSPLHF.

The gene calls are TRBV6-5 and TRBJ2-3; D is possibly TRBD2 (6 bases). CDR1 and CDR2 (germline): MNHEY, SVGAGI. The V and J ends lost 8 bases and 6 bases respectively, with 15 bases between them. The CDR3 loop spans 13 amino acids. DNA of the CDR3: TGTGCCAGCCTTTTCTCGGGAGCTGATACGCAGTATTTT. This translates into CASLFSGADTQYF.

The chain links TRBV4-3 to TRBJ2-1; 15 positions match TRBD2. The ends lost 3 bases at V and 9 bases at J; junction bases unmatched: 3. The CDR3 spans 15 residues. Germline loops: CDR1 LGHNA, CDR2 YSLEER. The CDR3 nucleotides are TGCGCCAGCAGCCAGGGACTAGCGGGAGGCGTTGAGCAGTTCTTC. It codes for CASSQGLAGGVEQFF.

This sequence joins TRBV7-2 and TRBJ1-6; maybe TRBD1 (5 bases). Germline CDR1 SGHTA, CDR2 FQGNSA. Trimming shortened V by 8 bases and J by 13 bases, and 21 bases separated the two germline ends. CDR3 length equals 14 residues. CDR3 sequence reads: CASRGEVPLVPLHF. The CDR3 DNA follows: TGTGCCAGCCGGGGGGAAGTCCCTTTGGTTCCCCTCCACTTT.

The V and J genes are TRBV7-9 and TRBJ2-7, with D unresolved. The CDR3 loop spans 14 amino acids. CDR1 is SEHNR, CDR2 FQNEAQ, per germline (reference sequence). V was pared by 1 base and J by 2 bases, with 9 bases between. The CDR3 DNA follows: TGTGCCAGCAGCTTAGAACTGTTTACCTACGAGCAGTACTTC. Residues: CASSLELFTYEQYF.

Here the CDR3 DNA reads TGTGCCAGTAGTAAACCAGGGGCTCAGCCCCAGCATTTT. Its protein product is CASSKPGAQPQHF. The chain has TRBV19 and TRBJ1-5; possible D gene TRBD1, 6 bases. This CDR3 comprises 13 residues. V lost 4 bases, J lost 6 bases, and 10 bases lay in between. Germline lookup yields CDR1 LNHDA and CDR2 SQIVND (reference sequence).

This chain connects TRBV27 to TRBJ2-7, with 13 bases that match TRBD2. CDR1 MNHEY and CDR2 SMNVEV come from the germline V gene (reference sequence). The ends lost 9 bases at V and 7 bases at J; junction bases unmatched: 9. The CDR3 sequence is 14 residues long. The CDR3 DNA sequence: TGTGCCAGTGAAGGACTAGCGGGAGCCCGGGAGCAGTACTTC. Its translation: CASEGLAGAREQYF.